The entry below gives a single T cell receptor beta chain sequence along with its context. This specimen belongs to a study of patients and donors after allogeneic stem cell transplantation. TCRdb ran MiXCR on the RT-PCR reads and lists one entry per CDR3 protein. The sample has about 90,000 distinct CDR3 sequences, roughly 48% seen once. Trimming cost V 3 bases and J 2 bases; bases outside gene matches: 3. The length of the CDR3 is 16 residues. CDR1 and CDR2 from the germline V gene are SGHAT and FQDESV (reference sequence). Material: blood, either unsorted or a sorted T cell fraction (not recorded which). The genes are TRBV11-1 and TRBJ2-3, with 12 bases identical to TRBD2. The clonotype was recovered from a human donor who was either an allogeneic HSCT recipient or a stem cell or donor lymphocyte infusion donor (not recorded which). It is not recorded whose cells these are; they may come from a transplant donor. The CDR3 region is CASSLGLAGNTDTQYF. The CDR3 nucleotides are TGTGCCAGCAGCTTGGGACTAGCGGGCAACACAGATACGCAGTATTTT. Full variable domain (outside the CDR3, taken from reference TRBV11-1 and TRBJ2-3): EAEVAQSPRYKITEKSQAVAFWCDPISGHATLYWYRQILGQGPELLVQFQDESVVDDSQLPKDRFSAERLKGVDSTLKIQPAELGDSAMYLCASSLGLAGNTDTQYFGPGTRLTVL.